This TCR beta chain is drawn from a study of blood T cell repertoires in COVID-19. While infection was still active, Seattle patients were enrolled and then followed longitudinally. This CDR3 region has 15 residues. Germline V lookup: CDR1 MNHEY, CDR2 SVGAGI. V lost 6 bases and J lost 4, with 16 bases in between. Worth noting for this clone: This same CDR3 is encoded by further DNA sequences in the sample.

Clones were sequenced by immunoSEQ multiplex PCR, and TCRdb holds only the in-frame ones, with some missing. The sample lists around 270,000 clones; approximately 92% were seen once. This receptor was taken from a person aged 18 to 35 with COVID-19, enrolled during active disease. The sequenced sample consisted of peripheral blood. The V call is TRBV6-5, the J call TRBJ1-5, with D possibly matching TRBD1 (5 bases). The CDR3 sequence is CASSPQGGPNQPQHF. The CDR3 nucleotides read TGTGCCAGCAGCCCCCAGGGAGGTCCAAATCAGCCCCAGCATTTT.